This T cell receptor (beta chain) was sequenced during a study of blood T cell repertoires in COVID-19. Study information: Sources were T cells, B-cell-depleted T cells, or PBMCs; the material itself was cDNA or gDNA.

The repertoire was sequenced with immunoSEQ multiplex PCR; TCRdb's copy has only in-frame clones and lacks some. The top ten hold about an eighth of the sample, which has roughly 250,000 clones, around 85% seen once. Enrolled during active infection, Seattle patients were then followed longitudinally. Germline CDR1 and CDR2: SGHRS and YFSETQ. The ends lost 4 bases at V and 6 bases at J; junction bases unmatched: 9. The CDR3 is 16 residues long. The chain links TRBV5-1 to TRBJ2-1; 11 bases agree with TRBD2. This receptor was identified in a woman aged 25 to 39 with COVID-19, enrolled during active disease. The sequenced sample was peripheral blood. The CDR3 nucleotides read TGCGCCAGCAGCCCGGTTCAGGGACTAGCGGCCAATGAGCAGTTCTTC. Translation: CASSPVQGLAANEQFF.